Described below is a single TCR beta chain sequence and its context. Its cognate antigen is unknown. Time point of the sample: pretreatment peripheral blood. This sample is part of a study of PD-L1 blockade in urothelial cancer. Study overall: Blood analysis was done at 3 weeks (second dose) and 6 weeks after treatment began. Blood-derived samples held a median about 150,000 T cells.

Produced via immunoSEQ multiplex PCR; TCRdb's table is partial and in-frame only. The sample includes approximately 88,000 clones, less than 90% of them seen just once. Whole-study findings and limits: Where pretreatment blood TCR clonality fell below the median, better survival was predicted.

The receptor was isolated from a man aged 60-69 years with urothelial cancer. Sequenced here: PBMCs, sampled around atezolizumab (anti-PD-L1) treatment.

DNA of the CDR3: TGTGCCAGCAGTCGCCTAGCGGGGGCGAACACCGGGGAGCTGTTTTTT. This codes for CASSRLAGANTGELFF. This chain joins TRBV6-6 and TRBJ2-2, with TRBD2 matching 10 bases. J gave up 0 bases and V 5 bases, and 3 bases lay outside the gene matches. The germline V gene has CDR1 MNHNY and CDR2 SVGAGI (reference sequence). CDR3 length equals 16 residues.